These 21 T cell receptor beta chains originate from one sample sequenced in a study of T-cell memory formation after mild COVID-19. TCRdb passed the 5' RACE reads through MiXCR, listing each CDR3 protein once. The table shows roughly 280,000 distinct CDR3 sequences, with approximately 7.6% occurring only once. Material for sequencing was PBMCs or a T cell subset sorted from them (not recorded which). The receptors were gathered from a young man who had mild COVID-19 (a few samples of this study predate the infection). Cell type and time point are not known.

Concerning this clonotype: A junction end diverges from the germline sequence, so it may reflect a read error. The chain combines TRBV20-1 with TRBJ2-2, with D unclear. The CDR3 spans 13 residues. In germline, CDR1 is DFQATT, CDR2 SNEGSKA (reference sequence). DNA for the CDR3: TGCAGTGCTAGAGATCTAAACACCAGGGAGCTGTTTTTT. This gives the protein CSARDLNTRELFF.

The chain combines TRBV9 with TRBJ1-2; 7 nucleotides match TRBD1. Germline lookup yields CDR1 SGDLS and CDR2 YYNGEE. The CDR3 covers 15 residues. V lost 0 bases to trimming and J lost 5 bases; unmatched junction nucleotides: 7. CDR3 in DNA: TGTGCCAGCAGCGTAGGTGGACAGGAGGGGTATGGCTACACCTTC. Translating it yields CASSVGGQEGYGYTF.

This chain links TRBV11-3 with TRBJ2-1, with 9 nucleotides matching TRBD2. Germline CDR1 and CDR2: SGHNT and YENEEA. With V trimmed by 5 bases and J by 0 bases, 5 bases remained unmatched. The CDR3 loop spans 16 amino acids. CDR3 coding DNA: TGTGCCAGCAGCCGAGCGGGGGGCCACTCCTACAATGAGCAGTTCTTC. Its translation is CASSRAGGHSYNEQFF. Filled out from reference TRBV11-3 and TRBJ2-1, the complete variable domain reads EAGVVQSPRYKIIEKKQPVAFWCNPISGHNTLYWYLQNLGQGPELLIRYENEEAVDDSQLPKDRFSAERLKGVDSTLKIQPAELGDSAVYLCASSRAGGHSYNEQFFGPGTRLTVL.

The gene calls are TRBV27 and TRBJ2-7; TRBD2 is a possible D gene (6 bases). Germline V gene sequence: CDR1 MNHEY, CDR2 SMNVEV (reference sequence). The CDR3 extends over 15 amino acids. The V end lost 0 bases, the J end lost 3 bases, and 12 bases lay between the germline ends. The CDR3 DNA sequence: TGTGCCAGCAGTTTATCCTCGGGGGAGGTCTACGAGCAGTACTTC. Its translation is CASSLSSGEVYEQYF.

This chain uses TRBV24-1 with TRBJ2-5, with D unresolved. Trimming left V 4 bases short and J 5 bases short, with 10 bases between. Germline V gene data show CDR1 as KGHDR and CDR2 as SFDVKD. This CDR3 is built from 13 residues. CDR3 in DNA: TGTGCCACCAGTGACAGCTTCCACGAGACCCAGTACTTC. Protein: CATSDSFHETQYF.

This clonotype was recorded a few times. The rearrangement links TRBV7-2 to TRBJ1-4; D is perhaps TRBD1 (6 bases). Germline V gene sequence: CDR1 SGHTA, CDR2 FQGNSA. The CDR3 is 13 amino acids. Trimming cost V 1 base and J 6 bases, with 6 bases left between them. This CDR3 is CASSLDRDEKLFF. In nucleotides, the CDR3 is TGTGCCAGCAGCTTAGACAGGGATGAAAAACTGTTTTTT.

The chain is built from TRBV7-9 and TRBJ1-2, with no clear D. The germline CDR1 and CDR2 sequences are SEHNR and FQNEAQ (reference sequence). The length of the CDR3 is 14 residues. V was trimmed by 5 bases and J by 2 bases, leaving 12 bases between them. The DNA for the CDR3 is TGTGCCAGCAGCCGACGGACGGTAAACTATGGCTACACCTTC. Translated: CASSRRTVNYGYTF. Full variable domain (missing parts from reference TRBV7-9 and TRBJ1-2): DTGVSQNPRHKITKRGQNVTFRCDPISEHNRLYWYRQTLGQGPEFLTYFQNEAQLEKSRLLSDRFSAERPKGSFSTLEIQRTEQGDSAMYLCASSRRTVNYGYTFGSGTRLTVV.

This clonotype came up a few times. The CDR3, as DNA: TGTGCCAGCAGCGTAGTGCCAGGGGGCGAGCAGTACGTC. The encoded protein is CASSVVPGGEQYV. The chain links TRBV9 to TRBJ2-7; 7 bases are shared with TRBD1. V lost 0 bases and J lost 6; bases outside the gene matches: 3. The CDR3 loop spans 13 amino acids. From germline, CDR1 is SGDLS and CDR2 YYNGEE.

This rearrangement joins TRBV30 to TRBJ2-7, with D maybe TRBD1 (5 bases). CDR1 and CDR2 (germline): GTSNPN, SVGIG (reference sequence). The CDR3 contains 14 residues. Trimming removed 0 bases at V and 2 bases at J, with 11 bases between. CDR3 DNA sequence: TGTGCCTGGAGTGTACCTTCAGGGACCTACGAGCAGTACTTC. Protein sequence: CAWSVPSGTYEQYF.

This clonotype was seen a few times. The gene calls are TRBV5-1 and TRBJ2-5; D perhaps matches TRBD2 (5 bases). The V and J ends lost 2 bases and 5 bases respectively, with 22 bases between them. This CDR3 has 17 residues. CDR1 and CDR2 (germline): SGHRS, YFSETQ. CDR3 protein: CASSLGLLSRTGETQYF. CDR3 coding DNA: TGCGCCAGCAGCTTAGGACTCCTATCCCGGACGGGGGAGACCCAGTACTTC.

This clonotype has a single count. The genes are TRBV6-2 or TRBV6-3 and TRBJ2-2, with D perhaps TRBD1 (6 bases). The CDR3 sequence is 14 residues long. CDR1 and CDR2 from the germline V gene are MNHEY and SVGEGT. Trimming pared 6 bases from V and 4 bases from J, leaving 12 bases between. The CDR3 region is CASRRGTSTGELFF. The CDR3 DNA is TGTGCCAGCAGGAGGGGGACGAGCACCGGGGAGCTGTTTTTT.

The gene calls are TRBV4-1 and TRBJ2-5; 10 nucleotides match TRBD2. V was clipped by 2 bases and J by 2 bases; unmatched bases: 2. The CDR3 is 15 amino acids. From germline, CDR1 is MGHRA and CDR2 YSYEKL. The CDR3: CASSQLAGEQETQYF. The CDR3 DNA is TGCGCCAGCAGCCAACTAGCGGGGGAACAAGAGACCCAGTACTTC.

The rearrangement joins TRBV13 to TRBJ2-1; 7 bases are a match to TRBD2. The germline CDR1 and CDR2 sequences are PRHDT and FYEKMQ (reference sequence). V was pared by 2 bases and J by 8 bases, with 9 bases of the junction left unmatched. This CDR3 is 15 amino acids long. The CDR3 loop reads CASSLLSSGDHEQFF. CDR3 DNA: TGTGCCAGCAGCTTATTGTCCAGCGGGGACCATGAGCAGTTCTTC.

The chain carries TRBV4-3 and TRBJ2-3; tentatively, D is TRBD2 (6 bases). The germline V gene encodes CDR1 LGHNA and CDR2 YSLEER. With 0 bases removed from V and 1 base from J, the gap between germline ends came to 11 bases. CDR3 length: 16 residues. CDR3 amino acids: CASSQEGDWGTDTQYF. The CDR3 DNA reads TGCGCCAGCAGCCAAGAAGGGGACTGGGGCACAGATACGCAGTATTTT.

This chain joins TRBV7-6 and TRBJ1-4; 9 nucleotides align to TRBD1. V shed 5 bases, J shed 7 bases, and the junction held 5 bases outside the gene matches. The CDR3 spans 14 residues. Germline assignment: CDR1 SGHVS and CDR2 FNYEAQ. The DNA of the CDR3 is TGTGCCAGCAGCAACAGGGGGCAGGGTGAAAAACTGTTTTTT. Translated, it gives CASSNRGQGEKLFF. Based on the CDR3 plus reference TRBV7-6 and TRBJ1-4, the full variable domain is GAGVSQSPRYKVTKRGQDVALRCDPISGHVSLYWYRQALGQGPEFLTYFNYEAQQDKSGLPNDRFSAERPEGSISTLTIQRTEQRDSAMYRCASSNRGQGEKLFFGSGTQLSVL.

The rearrangement links TRBV29-1 to TRBJ2-5, with D possibly being TRBD1 (5 bases). CDR1 is SQVTM and CDR2 is ANQGSEA in the germline V gene. The CDR3 is made up of 15 amino acids. V dropped 3 bases and J dropped 4 bases, with 18 bases sitting between them. As DNA, the CDR3 is TGCAGCGTTGATGCTCCTGGACAAACCGCAGAGACCCAGTACTTC. Translating gives CSVDAPGQTAETQYF. The whole variable domain, filled in from reference TRBV29-1 and TRBJ2-5, reads SAVISQKPSRDICQRGTSLTIQCQVDSQVTMMFWYRQQPGQSLTLIATANQGSEATYESGFVIDKFPISRPNLTFSTLTVSNMSPEDSSIYLCSVDAPGQTAETQYFGPGTRLLVL.

This clonotype was observed at least ten times. This chain joins TRBV7-9 and TRBJ1-2; tentatively, D is TRBD1 (5 bases). CDR1 is SEHNR, CDR2 FQNEAQ, per germline (reference sequence). This CDR3 spans 14 amino acids. V lost 1 base and J lost 2, with 8 bases in between. CDR3 nucleotide sequence: TGTGCCAGCAGCTTAGGCGGGACGAACTATGGCTACACCTTC. It yields the protein CASSLGGTNYGYTF.

The rearrangement joins TRBV4-1 to TRBJ2-5; tentative D call: TRBD2 (7 bases). Trimming removed 4 bases from V and 5 bases from J, with 23 bases in between. The CDR3 totals 17 residues. CDR1 MGHRA and CDR2 YSYEKL come from the germline V gene. The chain's CDR3 is CASSLGGEWGGWETQYF. CDR3 sequence (DNA): TGCGCCAGCAGCCTCGGGGGTGAATGGGGGGGCTGGGAGACCCAGTACTTC.

The CDR3 here is CASSLSPGGGTDTQYF. Here the CDR3 DNA reads TGTGCCAGCAGCCTGTCCCCGGGCGGAGGCACAGATACGCAGTATTTT. This rearrangement joins TRBV7-2 to TRBJ2-3; D gene unclear. The V gene lost 5 bases and the J gene lost 1 base, with 16 bases spanning the gap. This CDR3 comprises 16 residues. The V gene's germline CDR1 is SGHTA and CDR2 FQGNSA.

The chain is built from TRBV19 and TRBJ2-6; D gene ambiguous. The CDR3 is made up of 15 amino acids. Germline CDR1 is LNHDA and CDR2 is SQIVND (reference sequence). With 3 bases removed from V and 1 base from J, the gap between germline ends came to 7 bases. CDR3 nucleotide sequence: TGTGCCAGTAGTATTGTCAGATCTGGGGCCAACGTCCTGACTTTC. Its translation: CASSIVRSGANVLTF.

This clonotype turned up a few times. The V and J genes are TRBV5-4 and TRBJ1-1, with D tentatively TRBD1 (5 bases). The germline V gene encodes CDR1 SGHNT and CDR2 YYREEE (reference sequence). The CDR3 sequence is 15 residues long. V lost 4 bases and J lost 4, with 17 bases in between. The chain's CDR3 is CASSRGGGIGTEAFF. The CDR3 DNA follows: TGTGCCAGCAGCCGGGGGGGAGGAATTGGCACTGAAGCTTTCTTT.